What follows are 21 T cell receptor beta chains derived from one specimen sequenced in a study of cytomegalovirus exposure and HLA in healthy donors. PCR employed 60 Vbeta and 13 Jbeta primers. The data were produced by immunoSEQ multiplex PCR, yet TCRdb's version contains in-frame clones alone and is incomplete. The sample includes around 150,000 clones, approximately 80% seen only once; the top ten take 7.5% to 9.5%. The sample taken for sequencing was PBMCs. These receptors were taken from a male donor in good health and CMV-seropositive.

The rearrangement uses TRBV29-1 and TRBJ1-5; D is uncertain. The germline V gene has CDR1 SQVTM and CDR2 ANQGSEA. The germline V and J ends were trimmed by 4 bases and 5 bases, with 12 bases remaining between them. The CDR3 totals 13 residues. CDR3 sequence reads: CSVAAEGYQPQHF. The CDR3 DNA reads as TGCAGCGTTGCGGCGGAGGGTTATCAGCCCCAGCATTTT.

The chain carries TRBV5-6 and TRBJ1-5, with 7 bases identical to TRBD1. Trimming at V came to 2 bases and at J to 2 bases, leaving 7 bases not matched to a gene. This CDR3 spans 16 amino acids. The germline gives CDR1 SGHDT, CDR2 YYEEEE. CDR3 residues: CASSLKFGQGNQPQHF. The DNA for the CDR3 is TGTGCCAGCAGCTTAAAGTTCGGACAGGGCAATCAGCCCCAGCATTTT.

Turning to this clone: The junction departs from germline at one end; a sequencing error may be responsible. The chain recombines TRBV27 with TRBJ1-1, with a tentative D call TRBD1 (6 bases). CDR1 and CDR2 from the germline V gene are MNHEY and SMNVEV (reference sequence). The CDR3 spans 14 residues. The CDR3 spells CASILQGSGTEAFF. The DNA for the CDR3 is TGTGCCAGCATTTTACAGGGTAGTGGTACTGAAGCTTTCTTT.

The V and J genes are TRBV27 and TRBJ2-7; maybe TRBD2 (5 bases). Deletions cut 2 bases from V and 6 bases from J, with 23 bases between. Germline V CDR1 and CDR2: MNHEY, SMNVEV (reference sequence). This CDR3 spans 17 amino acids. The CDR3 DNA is TGTGCCAGCAGTTTAGAGGGTCCAACCTTCCCGTCGGGCGAGCAGTACTTC. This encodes CASSLEGPTFPSGEQYF.

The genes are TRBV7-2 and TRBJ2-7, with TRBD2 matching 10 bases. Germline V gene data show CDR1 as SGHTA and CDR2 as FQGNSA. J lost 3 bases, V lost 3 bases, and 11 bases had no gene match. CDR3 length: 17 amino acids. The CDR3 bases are TGTGCCAGCAGCTTCCTAGCGGGAGTGACACAGGTCTACGAGCAGTACTTC. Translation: CASSFLAGVTQVYEQYF. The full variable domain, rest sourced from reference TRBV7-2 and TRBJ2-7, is GAGVSQSPSNKVTEKGKDVELRCDPISGHTALYWYRQSLGQGLEFLIYFQGNSAPDKSGLPSDRFSAERTGGSVSTLTIQRTQQEDSAVYLCASSFLAGVTQVYEQYFGPGTRLTVT.

CDR3 nucleotide sequence: TGTGCCAGCAGCCTTAGCGGGGGGGTCACAGATACGCAGTATTTT. Protein: CASSLSGGVTDTQYF. This chain connects TRBV28 to TRBJ2-3; 11 nucleotides line up with TRBD2. The CDR3 runs 15 residues. The trim removed 6 bases at V and 2 bases at J, leaving 4 bases unmatched. Germline V gene data show CDR1 as MDHEN and CDR2 as SYDVKM. Variable domain in full (rest from reference TRBV28 and TRBJ2-3): DVKVTQSSRYLVKRTGEKVFLECVQDMDHENMFWYRQDPGLGLRLIYFSYDVKMKEKGDIPEGYSVSREKKERFSLILESASTNQTSMYLCASSLSGGVTDTQYFGPGTRLTVL.

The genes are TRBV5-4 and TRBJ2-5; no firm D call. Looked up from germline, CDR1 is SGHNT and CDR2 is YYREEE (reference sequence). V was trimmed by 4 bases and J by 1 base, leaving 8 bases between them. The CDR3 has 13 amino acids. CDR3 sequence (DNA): TGTGCCAGCAGCCGACCGGGCCAAGAGACCCAGTACTTC. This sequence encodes CASSRPGQETQYF.

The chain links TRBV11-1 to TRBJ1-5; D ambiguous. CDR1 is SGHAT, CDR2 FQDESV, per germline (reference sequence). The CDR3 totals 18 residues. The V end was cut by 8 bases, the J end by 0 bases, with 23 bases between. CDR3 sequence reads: CASLGRGRPNYSNQPQHF. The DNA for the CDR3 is TGTGCCAGCCTGGGGAGAGGACGCCCAAATTATAGCAATCAGCCCCAGCATTTT.

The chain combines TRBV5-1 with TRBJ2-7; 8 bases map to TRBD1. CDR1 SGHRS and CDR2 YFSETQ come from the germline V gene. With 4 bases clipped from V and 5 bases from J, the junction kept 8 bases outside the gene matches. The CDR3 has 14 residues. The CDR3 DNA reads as TGCGCCAGCAGCCGAGGGGGACAGGTAGACGAGCAGTACTTC. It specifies CASSRGGQVDEQYF.

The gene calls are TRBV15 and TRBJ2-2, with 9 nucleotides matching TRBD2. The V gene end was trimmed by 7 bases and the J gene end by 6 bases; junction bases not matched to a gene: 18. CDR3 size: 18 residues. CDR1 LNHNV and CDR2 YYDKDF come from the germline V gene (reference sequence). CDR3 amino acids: CATTWRGGQMVGAGELFF. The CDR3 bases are TGTGCCACCACCTGGCGGGGGGGCCAAATGGTAGGGGCCGGGGAGCTGTTTTTT.

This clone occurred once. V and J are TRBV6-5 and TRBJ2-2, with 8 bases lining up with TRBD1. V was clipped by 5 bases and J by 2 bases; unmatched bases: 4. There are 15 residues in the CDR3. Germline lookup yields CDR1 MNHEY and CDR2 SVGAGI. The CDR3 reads CASSLGQGNTGELFF. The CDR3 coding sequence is TGTGCCAGCAGTCTCGGACAGGGAAACACCGGGGAGCTGTTTTTT.

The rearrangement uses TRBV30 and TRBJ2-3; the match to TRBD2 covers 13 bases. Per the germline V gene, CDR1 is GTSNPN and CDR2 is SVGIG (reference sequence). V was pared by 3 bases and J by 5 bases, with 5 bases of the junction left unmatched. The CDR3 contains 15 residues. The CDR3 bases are TGTGCCTGGAGACAAGGACTAGCGGGAGTAGATACGCAGTATTTT. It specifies CAWRQGLAGVDTQYF.

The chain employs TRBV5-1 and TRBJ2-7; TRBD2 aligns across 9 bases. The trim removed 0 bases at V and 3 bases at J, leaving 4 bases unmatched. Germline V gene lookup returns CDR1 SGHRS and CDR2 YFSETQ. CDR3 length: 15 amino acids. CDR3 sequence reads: CASSLDGTSFYEQYF. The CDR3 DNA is TGCGCCAGCAGCTTGGATGGGACTAGCTTCTACGAGCAGTACTTC.

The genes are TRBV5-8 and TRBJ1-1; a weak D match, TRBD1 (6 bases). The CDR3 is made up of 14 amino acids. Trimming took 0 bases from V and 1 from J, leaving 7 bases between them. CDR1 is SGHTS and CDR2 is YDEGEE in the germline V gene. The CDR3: CASSLVDRNTEAFF. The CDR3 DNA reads TGTGCCAGCAGCTTGGTGGACAGGAACACTGAAGCTTTCTTT.

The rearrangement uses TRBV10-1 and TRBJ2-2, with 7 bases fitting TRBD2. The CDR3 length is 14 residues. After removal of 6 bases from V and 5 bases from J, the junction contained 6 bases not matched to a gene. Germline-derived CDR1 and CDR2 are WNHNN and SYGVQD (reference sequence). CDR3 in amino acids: CASRSGAETGELFF. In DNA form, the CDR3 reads TGCGCCAGCAGGAGCGGGGCTGAAACCGGGGAGCTGTTTTTT.

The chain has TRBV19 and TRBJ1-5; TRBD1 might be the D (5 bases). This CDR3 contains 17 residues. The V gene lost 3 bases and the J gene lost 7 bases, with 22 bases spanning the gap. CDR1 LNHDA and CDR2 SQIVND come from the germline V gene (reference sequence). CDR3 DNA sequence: TGTGCCAGTAGTATGCGAGGAGGGGCGCGTTTCGGACAGCCCCAGCATTTT. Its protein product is CASSMRGGARFGQPQHF.

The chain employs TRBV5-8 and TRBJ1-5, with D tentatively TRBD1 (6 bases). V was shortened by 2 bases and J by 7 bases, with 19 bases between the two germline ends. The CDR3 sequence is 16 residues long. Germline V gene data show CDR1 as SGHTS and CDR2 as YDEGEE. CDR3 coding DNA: TGTGCCAGCAGCTTTTGGACCGAGGGAGGGGGACAGCCCCAGCATTTT. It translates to CASSFWTEGGGQPQHF. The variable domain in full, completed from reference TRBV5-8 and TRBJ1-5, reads EAGVTQSPTHLIKTRGQQATLRCSPISGHTSVYWYQQALGLGLQFLLWYDEGEERNRGNFPPRFSGRQFPNYSSELNVNALELEDSALYLCASSFWTEGGGQPQHFGDGTRLSIL.

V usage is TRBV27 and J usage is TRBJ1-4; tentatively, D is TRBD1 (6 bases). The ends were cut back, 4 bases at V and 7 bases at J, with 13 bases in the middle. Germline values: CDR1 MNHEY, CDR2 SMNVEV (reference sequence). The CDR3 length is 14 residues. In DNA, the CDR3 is TGTGCCAGCAGTTGGGACAACAGTGGTGAAAAACTGTTTTTT. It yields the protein CASSWDNSGEKLFF.

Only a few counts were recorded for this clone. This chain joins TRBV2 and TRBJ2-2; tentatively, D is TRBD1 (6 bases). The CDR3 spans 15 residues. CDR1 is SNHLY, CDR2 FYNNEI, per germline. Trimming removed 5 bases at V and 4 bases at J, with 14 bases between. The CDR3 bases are TGTGCCAGCAGTCTAAGGGACACCGGCACCGGGGAGCTGTTTTTT. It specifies CASSLRDTGTGELFF.

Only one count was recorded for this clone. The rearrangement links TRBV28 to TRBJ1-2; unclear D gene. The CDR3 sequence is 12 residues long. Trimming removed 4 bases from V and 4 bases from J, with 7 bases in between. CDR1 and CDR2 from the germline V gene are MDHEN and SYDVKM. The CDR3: CASSSTIYGYTF. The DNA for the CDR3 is TGTGCCAGCAGTTCGACAATCTATGGCTACACCTTC.

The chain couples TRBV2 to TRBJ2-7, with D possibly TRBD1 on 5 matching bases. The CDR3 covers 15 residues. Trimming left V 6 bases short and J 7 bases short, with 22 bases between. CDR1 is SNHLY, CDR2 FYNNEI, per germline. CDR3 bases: TGTGCCAGCAGGGCTGGTGGTACTGTCAGGGAAGAGCAGTACTTC. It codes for CASRAGGTVREEQYF.